A single sample is the source of the 22 T cell receptor beta chains below, sequenced in a study of blood T cell repertoires in COVID-19. TCRdb's table, derived via immunoSEQ multiplex PCR, lists solely in-frame clones and lacks some. The data contain roughly 210,000 clones, around 89% of them singletons. The sequencing input was peripheral blood. These TCRs come from a man in his 70s with acute or convalescent COVID-19.

This clone was seen once. V usage is TRBV14 and J usage is TRBJ1-2; the match to TRBD1 covers 9 bases. The junction had 4 bases not matched to a gene; V was cut back by 8 bases and J by 3 bases. The CDR3 is made up of 13 amino acids. Germline V lookup: CDR1 SGHDN, CDR2 FVKESK. Written as DNA, the CDR3 is TGTGCCAGCGCCCGGGACAGGGACTATGGCTACACCTTC. It codes for CASARDRDYGYTF.

CDR3 DNA sequence: TGTGCCATCAGTGAGGTAGGACAGAACACAGATACGCAGTATTTT. Translation: CAISEVGQNTDTQYF. This chain joins TRBV10-3 and TRBJ2-3, with a tentative D call TRBD1 (6 bases). The CDR3 is 15 amino acids. The germline CDR1 and CDR2 sequences are ENHRY and SYGVKD. V was shortened by 2 bases and J by 2 bases, with 11 bases between the two germline ends.

The chain uses TRBV7-8 and TRBJ2-3; unclear D gene. The V end lost 1 base, the J end lost 1 base, and 12 bases lay between the germline ends. CDR3 size: 16 residues. Germline loops: CDR1 SGHVS, CDR2 FQNEAQ. CDR3 loop: CASSLDSPVRTDTQYF. The CDR3 region has the DNA TGTGCCAGCAGCTTAGATAGCCCGGTACGCACAGATACGCAGTATTTT.

This chain uses TRBV19 with TRBJ2-3; maybe TRBD2 (7 bases). V was clipped by 3 bases and J by 4 bases, with 14 bases between them. Germline values: CDR1 LNHDA, CDR2 SQIVND (reference sequence). This CDR3 region has 15 residues. CDR3 protein: CASSMGGQFSDTQYF. The CDR3 DNA reads as TGTGCCAGTAGTATGGGGGGGCAGTTTTCAGATACGCAGTATTTT.

The chain has TRBV5-4 and TRBJ2-7; perhaps TRBD2 as D (5 bases). Germline CDR1 and CDR2: SGHNT and YYREEE (reference sequence). V lost 2 bases to trimming and J lost 7 bases, with 10 bases between them. The CDR3 extends over 12 amino acids. The CDR3 spells CASSFSTGEQYF. The CDR3 nucleotides are TGTGCCAGCAGCTTTTCTACGGGGGAGCAGTACTTC.

The V call is TRBV18, the J call TRBJ1-1, with TRBD1 as a possible D gene (6 bases). The CDR3 loop spans 14 amino acids. Germline V CDR1 and CDR2: KGHSH, LQKENI. Between the trimmed V and J ends, which lost 4 bases and 2 bases, there was a span of 11 bases. The CDR3 here is CASSLTGSNTEAFF. DNA for the CDR3: TGTGCCAGCTCACTCACAGGGTCCAACACTGAAGCTTTCTTT. Full variable domain (remainder filled in from reference TRBV18 and TRBJ1-1): NAGVMQNPRHLVRRRGQEARLRCSPMKGHSHVYWYRQLPEEGLKFMVYLQKENIIDESGMPKERFSAEFPKEGPSILRIQQVVRGDSAAYFCASSLTGSNTEAFFGQGTRLTVV.

This rearrangement joins TRBV3-1 (or the pseudogene TRBV3-2) to TRBJ2-2; D call uncertain. Trimming stripped 1 base from V and 8 bases from J, with 8 bases between. Germline assignment: CDR1 LGHDT and CDR2 YNNKEL (reference sequence). The CDR3 totals 13 residues. The DNA for the CDR3 is TGTGCCAGCAGCCAAGGTCCGGTTGGGGAGCTGTTTTTT. This encodes CASSQGPVGELFF.

There are a few counts of this clone. This CDR3 is also generated by other DNA sequences in the sample. The chain recombines TRBV6-2 or TRBV6-3 with TRBJ1-1, with TRBD1 matching 8 bases. The CDR3 consists of 14 residues. With V trimmed by 2 bases and J by 5 bases, 4 bases remained unmatched. Germline loops: CDR1 MNHEY, CDR2 SVGEGT. The CDR3 bases are TGTGCCAGCAGTTACGGACAGGGTTGGACTGAAGCTTTCTTT. This sequence encodes CASSYGQGWTEAFF.

A single count supports this clone. The rearrangement uses TRBV4-1 and TRBJ2-2; weak D call: TRBD2 (5 bases). Trimming removed 2 bases from V and 6 bases from J, with 10 bases in between. The CDR3 is 14 residues long. Germline V gene lookup returns CDR1 MGHRA and CDR2 YSYEKL. The DNA of the CDR3 is TGCGCCAGCAGCCAAACTACAGCGGCCGGGGAGCTGTTTTTT. It codes for CASSQTTAAGELFF.

This clone was counted a single time. This rearrangement joins TRBV3-1 (or the pseudogene TRBV3-2) to TRBJ2-7; TRBD2 matches 11 bases. There are 18 residues in the CDR3. Germline CDR1 and CDR2: LGHDT and YNNKEL (reference sequence). After removal of 1 base from V and 0 bases from J, the junction contained 8 bases not matched to a gene. The CDR3 here is CASSQGGLAGGSSYEQYF. CDR3 DNA sequence: TGTGCCAGCAGCCAAGGAGGGCTAGCGGGAGGAAGCTCCTACGAGCAGTACTTC.

The chain uses TRBV5-1 and TRBJ1-3; possible D gene TRBD1, 6 bases. V lost 4 bases and J 2 bases, leaving 16 bases between the germline ends. The CDR3 is 16 residues long. CDR1 SGHRS and CDR2 YFSETQ come from the germline V gene. The CDR3 sequence: CASSTGTPTAGNTIYF. The CDR3 DNA sequence: TGCGCCAGCAGCACGGGGACACCCACTGCTGGAAACACCATATATTTT.

This clone occurred a few times. The chain combines TRBV11-2 with TRBJ1-1; no reliable D call. Trimming shortened V by 6 bases and J by 0 bases, and 11 bases separated the two germline ends. Looked up from germline, CDR1 is SGHAT and CDR2 is FQNNGV. This CDR3 region has 14 residues. The CDR3 region is CASSSYSMNTEAFF. CDR3 in DNA: TGTGCCAGCAGTTCCTACAGCATGAACACTGAAGCTTTCTTT.

The rearrangement uses TRBV5-6 and TRBJ2-4, with D tentatively TRBD1 (6 bases). The CDR3 spans 15 residues. V was clipped by 4 bases and J by 1 base, with 12 bases between them. Germline values: CDR1 SGHDT, CDR2 YYEEEE. In DNA form, the CDR3 reads TGTGCCAGCAGCCCGACAGGTACGGCCAAAAACATTCAGTACTTC. It is translated as CASSPTGTAKNIQYF.

This rearrangement joins TRBV14 to TRBJ2-6, with TRBD1 as a possible D gene (6 bases). Germline-derived CDR1 and CDR2 are SGHDN and FVKESK. This CDR3 region has 18 residues. With 4 bases removed from V and 1 base from J, the gap between germline ends came to 17 bases. The CDR3 loop is CASSPRPGQPSGANVLTF. CDR3 sequence (DNA): TGTGCCAGCAGCCCCAGACCGGGACAACCATCTGGGGCCAACGTCCTGACTTTC.

This clone was found a few times. The gene calls are TRBV3-1 (or the pseudogene TRBV3-2) and TRBJ1-2; D not certain. Per the germline V gene, CDR1 is LGHDT and CDR2 is YNNKEL (reference sequence). V dropped 4 bases and J dropped 8 bases, with 14 bases sitting between them. The CDR3 contains 13 residues. CDR3 nucleotide sequence: TGTGCCAGCAGCCTAAATACAAGGAGCGGCTACACCTTC. As protein: CASSLNTRSGYTF.

This clone was observed once. This chain uses TRBV5-4 with TRBJ1-1; TRBD1 might be the D (6 bases). This CDR3 has 16 residues. V was shortened by 4 bases and J by 0 bases, with 16 bases between the two germline ends. CDR1 is SGHNT and CDR2 is YYREEE in the germline V gene (reference sequence). The CDR3 DNA follows: TGTGCCAGCAGCCCCCGACAGGAGCGAATGAACACTGAAGCTTTCTTT. Amino acid sequence: CASSPRQERMNTEAFF.

The chain recombines TRBV5-1 with TRBJ1-1; D unresolved. Trimming took 6 bases from V and 11 from J, leaving 23 bases between them. CDR3 length: 14 residues. Germline values: CDR1 SGHRS, CDR2 YFSETQ. CDR3 in amino acids: CASTQEASGTSAFF. In DNA, the CDR3 is TGCGCCAGCACCCAAGAGGCAAGCGGAACTTCTGCTTTCTTT.

The CDR3 DNA is TGCGCCAGCAGCTTTCGGCTAGCGGGAGGGCGTGGAGATACGCAGTATTTT. Translating gives CASSFRLAGGRGDTQYF. The chain uses TRBV5-1 and TRBJ2-3; 12 nucleotides agree with TRBD2. The CDR3 is 17 residues long. V trimming: 2 bases; J trimming: 5 bases; junction bases outside the gene matches: 9. The germline V gene encodes CDR1 SGHRS and CDR2 YFSETQ.

The chain uses TRBV6-6 and TRBJ1-5; tentatively, D is TRBD1 (6 bases). The germline V gene has CDR1 MNHNY and CDR2 SVGAGI (reference sequence). V was clipped by 7 bases and J by 2 bases, with 12 bases between them. This CDR3 comprises 14 residues. The CDR3 bases are TGTGCCAGCACCTTACGACAGGGCAATCAGCCCCAGCATTTT. It yields the protein CASTLRQGNQPQHF.

J is TRBJ2-3 and V is TRBV6-5; no reliable D call. The ends were cut back, 6 bases at V and 1 base at J, with 14 bases in the middle. The CDR3 is 15 amino acids. Germline CDR1 reads MNHEY; CDR2 reads SVGAGI. The chain's CDR3 is CASRRDRRGTDTQYF. The DNA for the CDR3 is TGTGCCAGCAGAAGAGACCGACGGGGCACAGATACGCAGTATTTT.

The genes are TRBV6-5 and TRBJ2-2; 7 nucleotides agree with TRBD1. This CDR3 is 14 amino acids long. Trimming at V came to 6 bases and at J to 5 bases, leaving 6 bases not matched to a gene. Germline V gene data show CDR1 as MNHEY and CDR2 as SVGAGI. The CDR3 region is CASRTIQGTGELFF. CDR3 DNA sequence: TGTGCCAGCAGGACAATACAGGGGACCGGGGAGCTGTTTTTT.

This chain joins TRBV18 and TRBJ2-7, with TRBD2 identical over 10 bases. Germline V lookup: CDR1 KGHSH, CDR2 LQKENI. The CDR3 is 17 residues long. V was clipped by 0 bases and J by 0 bases; unmatched bases: 5. CDR3 sequence: CASSPPTSGLSSYEQYF. Here the CDR3 DNA reads TGTGCCAGCTCACCACCGACTAGCGGGCTAAGCTCCTACGAGCAGTACTTC.